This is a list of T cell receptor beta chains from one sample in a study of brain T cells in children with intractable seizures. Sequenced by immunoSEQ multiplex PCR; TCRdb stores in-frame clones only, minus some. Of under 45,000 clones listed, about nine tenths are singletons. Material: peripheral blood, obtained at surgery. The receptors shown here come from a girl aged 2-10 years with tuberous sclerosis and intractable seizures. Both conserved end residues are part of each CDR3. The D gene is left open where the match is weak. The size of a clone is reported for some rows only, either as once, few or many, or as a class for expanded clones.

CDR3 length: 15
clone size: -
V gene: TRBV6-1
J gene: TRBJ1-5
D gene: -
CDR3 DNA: TGTGCCAGCAGTGATGGGACGGCGAGCAATCAGCCCCAGCATTTT
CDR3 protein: CASSDGTASNQPQHF

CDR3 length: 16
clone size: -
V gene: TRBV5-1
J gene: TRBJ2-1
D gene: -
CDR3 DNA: TGCGCCAGCAGCTTGCCGGGGACGGGAGTAGGCAATGAGCAGTTCTTC
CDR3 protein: CASSLPGTGVGNEQFF

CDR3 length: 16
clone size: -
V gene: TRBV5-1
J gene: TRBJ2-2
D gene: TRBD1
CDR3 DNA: TGCGCCAGCAGCTTGGTGGGGACAGGGGGCACCGGGGAGCTGTTTTTT
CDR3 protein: CASSLVGTGGTGELFF

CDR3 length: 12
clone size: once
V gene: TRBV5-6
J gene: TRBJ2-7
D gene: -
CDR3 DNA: TGTGCCAGCAGCAAGACAGCTTACGAGCAGTACTTC
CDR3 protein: CASSKTAYEQYF

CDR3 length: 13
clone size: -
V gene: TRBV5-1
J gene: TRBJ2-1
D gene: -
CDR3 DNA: TGCGCCAGCAGCCCGAAAAAATACAATGAGCAGTTCTTC
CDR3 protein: CASSPKKYNEQFF

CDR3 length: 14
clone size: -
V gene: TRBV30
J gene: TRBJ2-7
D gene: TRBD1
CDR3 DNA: TGTGCCTGGAGTGCGGGGACAGGGATCTACGAGCAGTACTTC
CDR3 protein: CAWSAGTGIYEQYF

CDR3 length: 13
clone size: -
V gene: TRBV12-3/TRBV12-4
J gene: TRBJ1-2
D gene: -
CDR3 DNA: TGTGCCAGCAGTTACAGCTCTGTCTATGTGGGGACCTTC
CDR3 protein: CASSYSSVYVGTF

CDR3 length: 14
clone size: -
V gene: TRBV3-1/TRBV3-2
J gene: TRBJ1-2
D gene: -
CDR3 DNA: TGTGCCAGCAGCCAAGGAGGGGTACCTCGGGGCTACACCTTC
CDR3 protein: CASSQGGVPRGYTF

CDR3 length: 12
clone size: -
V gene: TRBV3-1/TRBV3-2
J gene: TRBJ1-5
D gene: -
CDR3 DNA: TGTGCCAGCAGCCTTGTAGGTCAGCCCCAGCATTTT
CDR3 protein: CASSLVGQPQHF

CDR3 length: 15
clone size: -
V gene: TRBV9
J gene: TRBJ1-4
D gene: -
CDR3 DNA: TGTGCCAGCAGCACTAGACAGCGCTTGGGAGAAAAACTGTTTTTT
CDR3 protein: CASSTRQRLGEKLFF

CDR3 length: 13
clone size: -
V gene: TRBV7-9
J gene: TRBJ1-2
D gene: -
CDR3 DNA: TGTGCCAGCAGCCGAACGGGCAGGCGTGGCTACACCTTC
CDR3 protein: CASSRTGRRGYTF

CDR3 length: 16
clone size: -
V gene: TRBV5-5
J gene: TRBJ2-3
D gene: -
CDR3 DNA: TGTGCCAGCAGCTTACGTGGGGGGCGCCCTCGGGATACGCAGTATTTT
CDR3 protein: CASSLRGGRPRDTQYF

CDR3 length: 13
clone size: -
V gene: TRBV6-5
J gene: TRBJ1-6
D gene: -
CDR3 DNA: TGTGCCAGCACCCCCTTTGTAGACTCACCCCTCCACTTT
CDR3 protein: CASTPFVDSPLHF

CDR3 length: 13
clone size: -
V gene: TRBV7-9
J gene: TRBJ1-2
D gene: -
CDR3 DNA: TGTGCCAGCAGTCAGACAGTGGGAGGTGGCTACACCTTC
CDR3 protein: CASSQTVGGGYTF

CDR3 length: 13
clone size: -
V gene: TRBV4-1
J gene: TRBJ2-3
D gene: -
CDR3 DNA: TGCGCCAGCAGCCCCCGAGGCACAGATACGCAGTATTTT
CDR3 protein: CASSPRGTDTQYF

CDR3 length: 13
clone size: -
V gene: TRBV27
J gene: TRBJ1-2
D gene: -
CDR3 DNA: TGTGCCAGCAGTTTGGCCTCGGGGGCGGGCTACACCTTC
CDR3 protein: CASSLASGAGYTF